The 13 T cell receptor beta chains given below trace back to one sample, sequenced in a study of neurological immune-mediated disorders. Each CDR3 protein is one row after TCRdb ran MiXCR on the 5' RACE reads. This table holds approximately 77,000 distinct CDR3 sequences, about 9.7% found once. The sequenced sample consisted of PBMCs. The receptor source for this set is a man aged 50 or older in good health.

This clonotype was observed many times. The chain combines TRBV7-8 with TRBJ1-5; D not certain. This CDR3 spans 12 amino acids. From germline, CDR1 is SGHVS and CDR2 FQNEAQ. Deletions cut 1 base from V and 5 bases from J, with 3 bases between. Here the CDR3 reads CASSLGDQPQHF. As DNA, the CDR3 is TGTGCCAGCAGCTTAGGTGATCAGCCCCAGCATTTT.

A word on this clonotype: This may be a read error: a much more frequent sequence differs by one nucleotide. The chain uses TRBV28 and TRBJ2-7; 12 nucleotides line up with TRBD2. The CDR3 is 16 residues long. The germline V gene encodes CDR1 MDHEN and CDR2 SYDVKM. The CDR3 protein is CASITGGLAGGYDQYF. In DNA, the CDR3 is TGTGCCAGCATTACTGGGGGACTAGCGGGTGGCTACGATCAGTACTTC.

This clonotype has a count of ten or more. The chain carries TRBV5-1 and TRBJ2-3; the D call may be TRBD1 or TRBD2 (5 bases each). V dropped 3 bases and J dropped 5 bases, with 10 bases sitting between them. This CDR3 is 13 amino acids long. Germline loops: CDR1 SGHRS, CDR2 YFSETQ. The CDR3 DNA reads TGCGCCAGCAGCTCCGGGGCCGGAGATACGCAGTATTTT. Amino acids: CASSSGAGDTQYF. Variable domain in full (rest from reference TRBV5-1 and TRBJ2-3): KAGVTQTPRYLIKTRGQQVTLSCSPISGHRSVSWYQQTPGQGLQFLFEYFSETQRNKGNFPGRFSGRQFSNSRSEMNVSTLELGDSALYLCASSSGAGDTQYFGPGTRLTVL.

Comments on this clonotype: This could be a read error, since a much larger clone is one nucleotide away. The chain joins TRBV7-2 to TRBJ2-5; tentatively, D is TRBD1 (8 bases). The CDR3 totals 14 residues. Trimming shortened V by 5 bases and J by 8 bases, and 18 bases separated the two germline ends. The germline V gene has CDR1 SGHTA and CDR2 FQGNSA. CDR3 DNA sequence: TGTGCCAGCAGCCAGACTACAGGGGGGGATACCCAGTACTTC. Translating gives CASSQTTGGDTQYF.

Many counts were recorded for this clonotype. The rearrangement joins TRBV12-3 or TRBV12-4 to TRBJ2-3; 9 nucleotides match TRBD2. V dropped 6 bases and J dropped 3; count of bases not matched to a gene: 4. The CDR3 covers 14 residues. The CDR3 nucleotides are TGTGCCAGCAGGCTAGCGGGATCTACAGATACGCAGTATTTT. Protein sequence: CASRLAGSTDTQYF.

This clonotype was detected ten times or more. The chain is built from TRBV6-6 and TRBJ2-1; maybe TRBD2 (6 bases). The CDR3 sequence is 15 residues long. The V gene's germline CDR1 is MNHNY and CDR2 SVGAGI (reference sequence). V was clipped by 5 bases and J by 5 bases, with 16 bases between them. CDR3 nucleotide sequence: TGTGCCAGCAGTCCCCGGGACTCCCCCCACAATGAGCAGTTCTTC. The encoded protein is CASSPRDSPHNEQFF.

There are many counts of this clonotype. The V gene is TRBV12-3 or TRBV12-4, the J gene TRBJ2-1; TRBD2 matches at 10 bases. The length of the CDR3 is 14 residues. The J segment lost 10 bases and the V segment lost 7 bases, leaving 10 bases of the junction unmatched. CDR3 sequence reads: CASKISGGRGEQFF. CDR3 nucleotide sequence: TGTGCCAGCAAGATTAGCGGGGGGCGAGGGGAGCAGTTCTTC.

This clonotype was observed at least ten times. The genes are TRBV7-9 and TRBJ2-1; D unresolved. The germline gives CDR1 SEHNR, CDR2 FQNEAQ (reference sequence). The germline V and J ends were trimmed by 2 bases and 6 bases, with 8 bases remaining between them. The CDR3 totals 13 residues. Here the CDR3 reads CASSLRGPNEQFF. The CDR3 coding sequence is TGTGCCAGCAGCTTAAGAGGACCCAATGAGCAGTTCTTC.

The sample holds many counts of this clonotype. The CDR3 loop is CASTPDSVYQETQYF. The CDR3 DNA is TGCGCCAGCACTCCTGATTCGGTGTACCAAGAGACCCAGTACTTC. The chain links TRBV5-1 to TRBJ2-5; no clear D. CDR1 is SGHRS, CDR2 YFSETQ, per germline. Trimming cost V 6 bases and J 0 bases, with 15 bases left between them. This CDR3 contains 15 residues.

This clonotype was observed many times. The chain uses TRBV7-3 and TRBJ2-1, with D unclear. The CDR3 has 13 amino acids. CDR1 is SGHTA, CDR2 FQGTGA, per germline. V lost 1 base to trimming and J lost 4 bases, with 5 bases between them. The CDR3 is CASSLSGYNEQFF. The CDR3 DNA is TGTGCCAGCAGCTTAAGCGGATACAATGAGCAGTTCTTC.

Many counts were recorded for this clonotype. The V and J genes are TRBV28 and TRBJ2-3; 8 bases map to TRBD2. The CDR3 spans 15 residues. CDR1 and CDR2 from the germline V gene are MDHEN and SYDVKM. The J segment lost 1 base and the V segment lost 3 bases, leaving 3 bases of the junction unmatched. The CDR3 protein is CASSLGGRRTDTQYF. In DNA form, the CDR3 reads TGTGCCAGCAGTTTGGGCGGGAGGCGCACAGATACGCAGTATTTT.

CDR3 sequence (DNA): TGTGCCAGCTCACCCGAGGGGGGCGCGAACTATGGCTACACCTTC. Its translation: CASSPEGGANYGYTF. V is TRBV18 and J is TRBJ1-2; TRBD1 is a possible D gene (6 bases). The CDR3 runs to 15 residues. Germline V gene data show CDR1 as KGHSH and CDR2 as LQKENI. The germline V and J ends were trimmed by 3 bases and 2 bases, with 13 bases remaining between them.

This clonotype was seen ten or more times. The chain employs TRBV7-3 and TRBJ2-1, with D maybe TRBD2 (6 bases). This CDR3 is built from 13 residues. CDR1 and CDR2 from the germline V gene are SGHTA and FQGTGA. V gave up 5 bases and J gave up 6 bases, with 11 bases separating them. As DNA, the CDR3 is TGTGCCAGCAGCCCCGGGGGACTCAATGAGCAGTTCTTC. It yields the protein CASSPGGLNEQFF. Variable domain in full (rest from reference TRBV7-3 and TRBJ2-1): GAGVSQTPSNKVTEKGKYVELRCDPISGHTALYWYRQSLGQGPEFLIYFQGTGAADDSGLPNDRFFAVRPEGSVSTLKIQRTERGDSAVYLCASSPGGLNEQFFGPGTRLTVL.